The sequence of this T cell receptor (beta chain) was determined in a study of T-cell memory formation after mild COVID-19. TCRdb ran MiXCR on the 5' RACE reads and lists one entry per CDR3 protein. This sample has about 300,000 distinct CDR3 sequences, with roughly a fifth found just once. Study-wide findings and caveats: Contracting clones from day 15 to 85 had balanced CD4/CD8; later expanders favoured CD4+.

The CDR3 runs to 14 residues. Between the trimmed V and J ends, which lost 1 base and 7 bases, there was a span of 11 bases. Per the germline V gene, CDR1 is SGHVS and CDR2 is FQNEAQ. This clonotype was detected a few times. As yet, its antigen is unknown. What was sequenced was PBMCs or a T cell subset sorted from them (not recorded which). The chain combines TRBV7-8 with TRBJ2-4; D is ambiguous. The TCR comes from a man between 18 and 35 years old who had mild COVID-19 (a few samples of this study predate the infection). Cell type and time point are not known. CDR3 sequence (DNA): TGTGCCAGCAGCTTAGGGTTCTCCGGGAACATTCAGTACTTC. Encoded protein: CASSLGFSGNIQYF.